These T cell receptor beta chains were read from a single sample in a study of blood T cell repertoires in COVID-19. Profiled with immunoSEQ multiplex PCR; TCRdb holds only in-frame clones, not every one. This sample carries approximately 180,000 clones, over 65% of them seen once, and the ten largest clones take roughly 18%. The sequenced sample consisted of peripheral blood. These receptors were taken from a person between 65 and 79 years old with COVID-19, enrolled during active disease. CDR3s include the opening cysteine and the closing phenylalanine or tryptophan.

j_call: TRBJ2-7; v_call: TRBV29-1; cdr3_aa: CSAWENEQYF
j_call: TRBJ1-5; v_call: TRBV27; cdr3_aa: CASSLSGRNQPQHF
j_call: TRBJ2-2; v_call: TRBV6-2/TRBV6-3; cdr3_aa: CASSYTRLAGLDTGELFF
j_call: TRBJ1-2; v_call: TRBV5-6; cdr3_aa: CASSLGDTRYYGYTF
j_call: TRBJ2-3; v_call: TRBV15; cdr3_aa: CATSRDRVSYTDTQYF
j_call: TRBJ2-7; v_call: TRBV28; cdr3_aa: CASRNSGSAYEQYF
j_call: TRBJ2-1; v_call: TRBV20-1; cdr3_aa: CSATRGNEQFF
j_call: TRBJ1-2; v_call: TRBV14; cdr3_aa: CASSQVGRSGYTF
j_call: TRBJ2-1; v_call: TRBV4-1; cdr3_aa: CASSQVQDTRYNEQFF
j_call: TRBJ2-3; v_call: TRBV15; cdr3_aa: CATSRKDRGRTDTQYF
j_call: TRBJ2-3; v_call: TRBV28; cdr3_aa: CAGGTVTDTQYF
j_call: TRBJ1-2; v_call: TRBV7-2; cdr3_aa: CASSFSGTGGLNYGYTF
j_call: TRBJ2-5; v_call: TRBV27; cdr3_aa: CASRTGFSQETQYF
j_call: TRBJ2-7; v_call: TRBV19; cdr3_aa: CASRIRDRGSYEQYF
j_call: TRBJ1-2; v_call: TRBV5-4; cdr3_aa: CASSVVQGRNYGYTF
j_call: TRBJ2-1; v_call: TRBV24-1; cdr3_aa: CATSDPASGSYNEQFF
j_call: TRBJ2-2; v_call: TRBV12-3/TRBV12-4; cdr3_aa: CASSLIAGELFF
j_call: TRBJ1-3; v_call: TRBV7-8; cdr3_aa: CASSLINTIYF
j_call: TRBJ1-1; v_call: TRBV18; cdr3_aa: CASSPPDSGAFF
j_call: TRBJ1-4; v_call: TRBV7-8; cdr3_aa: CASAGFTTNEKLFF
j_call: TRBJ1-4; v_call: TRBV19; cdr3_aa: CASSTRPRGEKLFF
j_call: TRBJ2-3; v_call: TRBV29-1; cdr3_aa: CSVEDGGARALLDTQYF
j_call: TRBJ2-7; v_call: TRBV28; cdr3_aa: CASSLDRVRREQYF
j_call: TRBJ1-5; v_call: TRBV19; cdr3_aa: CASIGHLSQPQHF
j_call: TRBJ1-2; v_call: TRBV6-2/TRBV6-3; cdr3_aa: CASSSGTGHGYTF
j_call: TRBJ1-5; v_call: TRBV6-5; cdr3_aa: CASIQFSNQPQHF
j_call: TRBJ2-3; v_call: TRBV5-1; cdr3_aa: CASSFEGAMFDTQYF
j_call: TRBJ1-1; v_call: TRBV6-5; cdr3_aa: CASREEFTEAFF
j_call: TRBJ2-1; v_call: TRBV6-5; cdr3_aa: CASRGSSYNEQFF
j_call: TRBJ2-3; v_call: TRBV7-6; cdr3_aa: CASSRDRPSTDTQYF
j_call: TRBJ1-3; v_call: TRBV19; cdr3_aa: CATESHGNTIYF
j_call: TRBJ2-5; v_call: TRBV11-3; cdr3_aa: CASSRGGIKTQYF
j_call: TRBJ2-7; v_call: TRBV5-5; cdr3_aa: CASSLGGPEYEQYF
j_call: TRBJ2-1; v_call: TRBV2; cdr3_aa: CASRPSSGYNEQFF
j_call: TRBJ1-5; v_call: TRBV7-8; cdr3_aa: CASAGSGDNQPQHF
j_call: TRBJ1-2; v_call: TRBV28; cdr3_aa: CASSLGGTYGYTF
j_call: TRBJ1-1; v_call: TRBV4-1; cdr3_aa: CASSQVHPQTDEAFF
j_call: TRBJ2-3; v_call: TRBV6-5; cdr3_aa: CASSPSTGSDTQYF
j_call: TRBJ2-1; v_call: TRBV12-5; cdr3_aa: CASGFDLADNEQFF
j_call: TRBJ1-6; v_call: TRBV2; cdr3_aa: CASRPGLYNSPLHF
j_call: TRBJ1-6; v_call: TRBV4-1; cdr3_aa: CASSQPRQGSNSPLHF
j_call: TRBJ2-2; v_call: TRBV4-3; cdr3_aa: CASSQQATNTGELFF
j_call: TRBJ1-6; v_call: TRBV28; cdr3_aa: CASSPGQDGYNSPLHF
j_call: TRBJ1-2; v_call: TRBV9; cdr3_aa: CASSVAGSINYGYTF
j_call: TRBJ2-7; v_call: TRBV2; cdr3_aa: CASSVAGEQYF
j_call: TRBJ2-5; v_call: TRBV6-1; cdr3_aa: CASSENPRVRETQYF
j_call: TRBJ2-3; v_call: TRBV7-8; cdr3_aa: CASSFRLAGADTQYF
j_call: TRBJ1-5; v_call: TRBV28; cdr3_aa: CASSWGGQPQHF
j_call: TRBJ2-1; v_call: TRBV4-3; cdr3_aa: CASSQGLAGVYNEQFF
j_call: TRBJ1-1; v_call: TRBV7-8; cdr3_aa: CASSYRQGIGTEAFF
j_call: TRBJ2-7; v_call: TRBV6-5; cdr3_aa: CASSIGLAVDEQYF
j_call: TRBJ2-3; v_call: TRBV19; cdr3_aa: CASSPSTGTRSDTQYF
j_call: TRBJ1-2; v_call: TRBV28; cdr3_aa: CASTLRAGRDYGYTF
j_call: TRBJ2-2; v_call: TRBV10-3; cdr3_aa: CAISRLTKPPNTGELFF
j_call: TRBJ2-3; v_call: TRBV11-2; cdr3_aa: CASSHPRPGASTDTQYF
j_call: TRBJ2-2; v_call: TRBV5-6; cdr3_aa: CASSTPGLKKGTGELFF
j_call: TRBJ1-6; v_call: TRBV6-2/TRBV6-3; cdr3_aa: CASSQGQANNSPLHF
j_call: TRBJ1-4; v_call: TRBV28; cdr3_aa: CASSLEGRSSNEKLFF